This is a list of T cell receptor beta chains from one sample in a study of shared clonotypes between healthy human individuals. TCRdb's table, derived via immunoSEQ multiplex PCR, lists solely in-frame clones and lacks some. This sample has approximately 99,000 clones; about 63% occur once, and the top ten carry around 24%. The sequenced sample consisted of memory CD8+ T cells sorted from blood. Receptors originate from a woman between 25 and 40 years old in good health. Each CDR3 is given with its conserved first and last residue. The order of the fields is V gene, J gene, D gene, clone size, CDR3 protein, CDR3 DNA. A D gene is named only where the DNA matches it firmly. Part of the rows lack a size; the others show once, few, many or a class for expanded clones.

TRBV6-1	TRBJ1-5	-	-	CASSLSDNQPQHF	TGTGCCAGCAGTCTAAGCGACAATCAGCCCCAGCATTTT
TRBV28	TRBJ1-1	-	-	CASSFPTRGGAEAFF	TGTGCCAGCAGTTTTCCTACACGGGGAGGGGCTGAAGCTTTCTTT
TRBV10-3	TRBJ2-5	-	few	CAISEQRHQETQYF	TGTGCCATCAGTGAACAGAGACACCAAGAGACCCAGTACTTC
TRBV5-4	TRBJ1-4	-	-	CASSVTPWGEKLFF	TGTGCCAGCAGTGTGACCCCCTGGGGAGAAAAACTGTTTTTT
TRBV9	TRBJ2-2	TRBD2	-	CASSVYPSGVRSGELFF	TGTGCCAGCAGCGTATACCCTAGCGGAGTAAGGTCCGGGGAGCTGTTTTTT
TRBV7-9	TRBJ2-7	TRBD2	-	CASSLPRLAGGPGEQYF	TGTGCCAGCAGCTTACCGCGACTAGCGGGAGGGCCTGGCGAGCAGTACTTC
TRBV6-5	TRBJ1-5	TRBD1	-	CASSQQGTQPQHF	TGTGCCAGCAGTCAACAGGGGACGCAGCCCCAGCATTTT
TRBV25-1	TRBJ2-1	-	-	CASSELQGTVNEQFF	TGTGCCAGCAGTGAACTACAGGGTACGGTCAATGAGCAGTTCTTC
TRBV6-1	TRBJ2-1	TRBD1	-	CASSDGTGGNEQFF	TGTGCCAGCAGTGACGGGACAGGGGGCAATGAGCAGTTCTTC
TRBV25-1	TRBJ2-7	TRBD2	-	CASRDGGGGEQYF	TGTGCCAGCAGGGATGGGGGGGGAGGCGAGCAGTACTTC
TRBV7-9	TRBJ2-4	TRBD2	-	CASSYGLANIQYF	TGTGCCAGCAGCTACGGACTAGCCAACATTCAGTACTTC
TRBV10-3	TRBJ2-7	TRBD2	-	CAISPQRTSGAPYEQYF	TGTGCCATCAGTCCCCAAAGGACTAGCGGGGCCCCCTACGAGCAGTACTTC
TRBV28	TRBJ1-1	-	-	CASTYLGGTEAFF	TGTGCCAGTACCTACCTGGGGGGCACTGAAGCTTTCTTT
TRBV28	TRBJ2-1	-	-	CASSLLGFSQGSSYNEQFF	TGTGCCAGCAGTTTATTGGGATTTTCGCAGGGGTCTTCCTACAATGAGCAGTTCTTC
TRBV6-1	TRBJ2-1	TRBD1	once	CASSVIGTGHDEQFF	TGTGCCAGCAGTGTGATCGGGACAGGTCACGATGAGCAGTTCTTC
TRBV10-3	TRBJ2-2	-	-	CAISELLLGELFF	TGTGCCATCAGTGAGTTACTCCTCGGGGAGCTGTTTTTT
TRBV7-9	TRBJ2-2	TRBD1	-	CASSPQGAGHTGELFF	TGTGCCAGCAGCCCCCAGGGGGCAGGACACACCGGGGAGCTGTTTTTT
TRBV5-1	TRBJ1-5	-	-	CASATGLGQPQHF	TGCGCCAGCGCCACAGGGTTGGGTCAGCCCCAGCATTTT
TRBV25-1	TRBJ1-3	-	-	CASRERSSGNTIYF	TGTGCCAGCCGGGAAAGATCTTCTGGAAACACCATATATTTT
TRBV19	TRBJ2-3	TRBD1	-	CASSLNRDRETDTQYF	TGTGCCAGTAGCCTAAACCGGGACAGGGAGACAGATACGCAGTATTTT
TRBV12-5	TRBJ2-5	-	-	CASVSQASGKTQYF	TGTGCTAGTGTTTCACAGGCCAGCGGTAAGACCCAGTACTTC
TRBV19	TRBJ2-7	-	once	CASSDPRETYEQYF	TGTGCCAGTAGTGACCCCCGCGAAACCTACGAGCAGTACTTC
TRBV7-9	TRBJ2-1	-	-	CASSLAFGRDNEQFF	TGTGCCAGCAGCTTAGCGTTCGGCAGAGACAATGAGCAGTTCTTC
TRBV5-1	TRBJ1-2	-	-	CASSRGWANYGYTF	TGCGCCAGCAGCCGCGGCTGGGCAAACTATGGCTACACCTTC
TRBV6-5	TRBJ1-5	-	many	CASSYGRYQPQHF	TGTGCCAGCAGTTACGGCAGGTATCAGCCCCAGCATTTT
TRBV5-5	TRBJ1-2	-	-	CASSLGDTNYGYTF	TGTGCCAGCAGCTTGGGTGATACTAACTATGGCTACACCTTC
TRBV6-1	TRBJ1-5	TRBD1	few	CASSESTGGNQPQHF	TGTGCCAGCAGTGAGTCTACAGGGGGCAATCAGCCCCAGCATTTT
TRBV6-4	TRBJ1-2	-	few	CASSDGVSVDGYTF	TGTGCCAGCAGTGACGGGGTGTCAGTGGATGGCTACACCTTC
TRBV6-1	TRBJ2-2	-	-	CASSEADTGELFF	TGTGCCAGCAGTGAAGCAGACACCGGGGAGCTGTTTTTT
TRBV11-2	TRBJ2-1	-	few	CASSFLAYHEQFF	TGTGCCAGCAGCTTCCTAGCCTACCATGAGCAGTTCTTC
TRBV10-3	TRBJ2-1	-	-	CAISPFRAGGYEQFF	TGTGCCATCAGTCCATTCCGGGCCGGTGGGTATGAGCAGTTCTTC
TRBV5-1	TRBJ2-7	TRBD2	few	CASSLVAGAPEQYF	TGCGCCAGCAGCTTGGTAGCGGGAGCCCCCGAGCAGTACTTC
TRBV29-1	TRBJ2-7	-	-	CSVVGRAELYEQYF	TGCAGCGTCGTCGGTAGGGCGGAACTTTACGAGCAGTACTTC
TRBV29-1	TRBJ1-1	-	-	CSVELREQNTEAFF	TGCAGCGTTGAATTGCGGGAGCAGAACACTGAAGCTTTCTTT
TRBV7-9	TRBJ2-7	-	-	CASSLVLASTEQYF	TGTGCCAGCAGCTTAGTGTTGGCTAGCACCGAGCAGTACTTC
TRBV7-8	TRBJ2-1	TRBD2	many	CASSSPSGNLYGEQFF	TGTGCCAGCAGCTCCCCTAGCGGGAACCTCTACGGTGAGCAGTTCTTC
TRBV6-1	TRBJ1-4	-	-	CASSETGTPSEKLFF	TGTGCCAGCAGTGAAACCGGGACTCCTAGCGAAAAACTGTTTTTT
TRBV5-1	TRBJ2-1	TRBD2	-	CASSLPLGTNNNKEQFF	TGCGCCAGCAGCTTGCCGTTAGGGACTAACAATAACAAGGAGCAGTTCTTC
TRBV11-2	TRBJ2-7	TRBD2	-	CASSFGLAEYEQYF	TGTGCCAGCAGCTTCGGGCTAGCGGAATACGAGCAGTACTTC
TRBV6-6	TRBJ1-5	-	-	CASSYGEEGQPQHF	TGTGCCAGCAGTTACGGGGAGGAGGGTCAGCCCCAGCATTTT
TRBV4-2	TRBJ1-2	-	few	CASSQEEGNGYTF	TGTGCCAGCAGCCAAGAGGAAGGAAATGGCTACACCTTC
TRBV4-2	TRBJ2-1	-	-	CASSQDIHNEQFF	TGTGCCAGCAGCCAAGACATACACAATGAGCAGTTCTTC
TRBV4-2	TRBJ2-2	-	-	CASTSRERDTGELFF	TGTGCCAGCACGAGCCGGGAGCGAGACACCGGGGAGCTGTTTTTT
TRBV20-1	TRBJ1-1	TRBD1	-	CSIQGAAFF	TGCAGCATACAGGGGGCAGCTTTCTTT
TRBV5-1	TRBJ1-1	TRBD1	-	CASSLGRGRWTEAFF	TGCGCCAGCAGCTTGGGTAGGGGGCGCTGGACTGAAGCTTTCTTT
TRBV19	TRBJ1-5	-	-	CASRETGFSQPQHF	TGTGCCAGTAGGGAAACAGGGTTCAGTCAGCCCCAGCATTTT
TRBV30	TRBJ2-3	TRBD2	-	CAWSTSGEVDTQYF	TGTGCCTGGAGTACTAGCGGAGAGGTAGATACGCAGTATTTT
TRBV5-6	TRBJ2-5	-	-	CASSLATGQETQYF	TGTGCCAGCAGCTTGGCCACAGGGCAAGAGACCCAGTACTTC
TRBV10-3	TRBJ1-5	-	-	CAISDFRNQPQHF	TGTGCCATCAGTGATTTTCGCAATCAGCCCCAGCATTTT
TRBV19	TRBJ2-7	TRBD2	-	CASSKSGITYEQYF	TGTGCCAGTAGTAAAAGCGGGATAACCTACGAGCAGTACTTC